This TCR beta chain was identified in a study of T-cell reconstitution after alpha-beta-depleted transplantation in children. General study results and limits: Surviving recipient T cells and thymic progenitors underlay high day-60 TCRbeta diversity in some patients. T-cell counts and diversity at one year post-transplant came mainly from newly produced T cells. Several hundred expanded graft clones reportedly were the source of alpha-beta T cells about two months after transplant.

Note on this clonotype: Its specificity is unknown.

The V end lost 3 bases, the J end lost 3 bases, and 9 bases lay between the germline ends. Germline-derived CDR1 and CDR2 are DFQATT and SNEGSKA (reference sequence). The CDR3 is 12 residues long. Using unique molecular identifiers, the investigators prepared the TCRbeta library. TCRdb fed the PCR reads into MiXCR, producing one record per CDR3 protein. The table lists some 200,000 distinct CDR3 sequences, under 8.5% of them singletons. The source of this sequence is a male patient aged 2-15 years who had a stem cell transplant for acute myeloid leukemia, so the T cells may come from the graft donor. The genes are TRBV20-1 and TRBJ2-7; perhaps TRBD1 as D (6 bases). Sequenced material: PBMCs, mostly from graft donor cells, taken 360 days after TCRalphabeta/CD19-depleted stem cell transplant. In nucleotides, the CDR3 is TGCAGTGCTAGCCGGGACAACTACGAGCAGTACGTC. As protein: CSASRDNYEQYV.